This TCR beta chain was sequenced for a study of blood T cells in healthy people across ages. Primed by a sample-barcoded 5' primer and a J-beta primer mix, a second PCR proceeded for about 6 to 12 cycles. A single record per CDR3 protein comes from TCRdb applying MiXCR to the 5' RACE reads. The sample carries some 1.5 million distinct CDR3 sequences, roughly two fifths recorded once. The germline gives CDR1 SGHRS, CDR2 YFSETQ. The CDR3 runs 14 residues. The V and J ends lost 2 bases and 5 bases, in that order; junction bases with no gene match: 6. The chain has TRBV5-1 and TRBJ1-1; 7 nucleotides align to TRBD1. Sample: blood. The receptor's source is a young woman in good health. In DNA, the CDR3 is TGCGCCAGCAGCTTCAGGGGGTATGCGACTGAAGCTTTCTTT. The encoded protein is CASSFRGYATEAFF.